Included here is one T cell receptor (beta chain) sequence, with context. Its antigen remains unidentified. This CDR3 spans 16 amino acids. Germline V gives CDR1 SGHTA, CDR2 FQGNSA. V lost 5 bases, J lost 4 bases, and 18 bases lay in between. This entry is derived from a study of T cell responses to AZD1222 COVID-19 vaccine. Findings of the study overall: Mapped onto spike, vaccine-associated CD4 TCRs spanned it and were dominant at 160-218 and 743-854.

Some clones are missing from TCRdb's copy, which holds only in-frame ones; the method was immunoSEQ multiplex PCR. The sample lists approximately 210,000 clones; roughly 94% were seen once. This sample comprised peripheral blood, obtained 28 days after the second dose of the MenACWY control vaccine. The chain links TRBV7-2 to TRBJ2-1; TRBD2 is a possible D gene (5 bases). This TCR came from an adult who received the MenACWY meningococcal vaccine as a control. The CDR3 here is CASSELQVRTYNEQFF. CDR3 DNA: TGTGCCAGCAGCGAACTTCAGGTTAGGACTTACAATGAGCAGTTCTTC.